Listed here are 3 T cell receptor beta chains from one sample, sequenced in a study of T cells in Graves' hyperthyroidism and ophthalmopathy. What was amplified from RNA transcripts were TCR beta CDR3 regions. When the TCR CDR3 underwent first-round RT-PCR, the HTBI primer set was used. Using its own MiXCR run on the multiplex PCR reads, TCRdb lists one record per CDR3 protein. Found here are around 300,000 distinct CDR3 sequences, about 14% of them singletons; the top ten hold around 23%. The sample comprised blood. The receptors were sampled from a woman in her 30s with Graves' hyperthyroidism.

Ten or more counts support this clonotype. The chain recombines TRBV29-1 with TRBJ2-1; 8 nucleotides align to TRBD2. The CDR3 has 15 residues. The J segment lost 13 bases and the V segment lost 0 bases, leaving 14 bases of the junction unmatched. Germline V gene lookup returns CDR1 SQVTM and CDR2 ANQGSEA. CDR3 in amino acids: CSVEDNGRGYDLQFF. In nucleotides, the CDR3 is TGCAGCGTTGAAGATAACGGGAGGGGCTACGACTTACAGTTCTTC.

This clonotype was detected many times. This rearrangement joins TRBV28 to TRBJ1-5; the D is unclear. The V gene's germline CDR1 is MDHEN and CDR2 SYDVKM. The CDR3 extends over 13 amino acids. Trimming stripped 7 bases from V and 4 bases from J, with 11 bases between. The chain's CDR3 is CASKLQVNQPQHF. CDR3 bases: TGTGCCAGCAAGCTGCAGGTTAATCAGCCCCAGCATTTT.

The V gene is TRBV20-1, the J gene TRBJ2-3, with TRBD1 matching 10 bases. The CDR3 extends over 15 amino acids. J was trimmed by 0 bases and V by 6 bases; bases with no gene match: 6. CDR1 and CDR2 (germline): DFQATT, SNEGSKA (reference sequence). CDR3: CSAPDRGHSTDTQYF. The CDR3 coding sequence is TGCAGTGCCCCAGACAGGGGGCATAGCACAGATACGCAGTATTTT.